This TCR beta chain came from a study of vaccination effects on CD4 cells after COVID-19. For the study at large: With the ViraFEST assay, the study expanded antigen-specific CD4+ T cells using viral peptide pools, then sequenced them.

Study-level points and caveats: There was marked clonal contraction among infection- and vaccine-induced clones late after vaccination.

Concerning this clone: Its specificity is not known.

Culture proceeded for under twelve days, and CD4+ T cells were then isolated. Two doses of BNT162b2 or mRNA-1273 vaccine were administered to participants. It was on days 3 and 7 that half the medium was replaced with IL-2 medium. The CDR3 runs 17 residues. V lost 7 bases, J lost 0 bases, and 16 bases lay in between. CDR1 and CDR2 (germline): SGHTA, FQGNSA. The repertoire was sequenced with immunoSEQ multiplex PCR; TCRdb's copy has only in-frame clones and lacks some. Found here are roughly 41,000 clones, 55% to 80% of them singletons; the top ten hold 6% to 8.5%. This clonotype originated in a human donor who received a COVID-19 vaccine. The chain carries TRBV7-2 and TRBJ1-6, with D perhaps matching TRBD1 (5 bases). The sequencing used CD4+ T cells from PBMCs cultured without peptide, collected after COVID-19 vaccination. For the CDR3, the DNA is TGTGCCAGCACCCTCACTGGGGGGAACTCCTATAATTCACCCCTCCACTTT. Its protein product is CASTLTGGNSYNSPLHF.